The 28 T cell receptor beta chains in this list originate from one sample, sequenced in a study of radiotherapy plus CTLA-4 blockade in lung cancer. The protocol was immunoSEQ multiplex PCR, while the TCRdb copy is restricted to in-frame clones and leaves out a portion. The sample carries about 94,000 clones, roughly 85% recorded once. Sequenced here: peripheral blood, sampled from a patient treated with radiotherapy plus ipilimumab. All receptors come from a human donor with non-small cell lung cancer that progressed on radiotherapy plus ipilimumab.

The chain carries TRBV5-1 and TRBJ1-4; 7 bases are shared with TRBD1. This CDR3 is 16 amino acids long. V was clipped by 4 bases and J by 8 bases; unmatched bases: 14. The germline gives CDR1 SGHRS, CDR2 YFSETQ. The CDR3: CASSLTPRQGEEKLFF. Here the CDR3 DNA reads TGCGCCAGCAGCCTAACCCCCCGACAGGGAGAGGAAAAACTGTTTTTT.

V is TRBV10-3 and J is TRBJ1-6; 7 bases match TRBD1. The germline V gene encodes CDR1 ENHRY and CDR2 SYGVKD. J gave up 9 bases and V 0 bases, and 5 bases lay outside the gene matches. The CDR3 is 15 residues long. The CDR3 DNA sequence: TGTGCCATCAGTGAGTCTGGTCAGGGGGGTTCACCCCTCCACTTT. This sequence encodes CAISESGQGGSPLHF.

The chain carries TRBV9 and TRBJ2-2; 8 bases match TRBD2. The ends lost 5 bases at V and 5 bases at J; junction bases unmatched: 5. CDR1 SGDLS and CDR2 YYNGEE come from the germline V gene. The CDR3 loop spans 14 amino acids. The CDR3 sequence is CASSISGKTGELFF. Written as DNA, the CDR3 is TGTGCCAGCAGTATTAGCGGGAAGACCGGGGAGCTGTTTTTT.

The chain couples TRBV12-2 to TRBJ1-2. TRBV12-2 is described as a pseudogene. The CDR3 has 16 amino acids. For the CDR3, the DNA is TGTGCAAGTCGCTTAGTAACGGGGAGGACTAACTATGGCTACACCTTC. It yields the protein CASRLVTGRTNYGYTF.

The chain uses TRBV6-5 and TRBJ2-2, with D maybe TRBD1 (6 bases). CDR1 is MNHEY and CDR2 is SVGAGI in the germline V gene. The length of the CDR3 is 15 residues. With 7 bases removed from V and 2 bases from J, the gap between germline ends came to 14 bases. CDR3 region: CASTSQGRNTGELFF. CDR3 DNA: TGTGCCAGCACTTCGCAGGGGCGCAACACCGGGGAGCTGTTTTTT.

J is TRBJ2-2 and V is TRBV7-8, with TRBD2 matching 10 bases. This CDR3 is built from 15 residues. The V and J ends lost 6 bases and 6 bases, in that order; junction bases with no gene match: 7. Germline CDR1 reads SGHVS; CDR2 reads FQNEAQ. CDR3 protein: CASRQSSGSSGELFF. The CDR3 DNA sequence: TGTGCCAGCAGACAATCTAGCGGGAGTTCCGGGGAGCTGTTTTTT.

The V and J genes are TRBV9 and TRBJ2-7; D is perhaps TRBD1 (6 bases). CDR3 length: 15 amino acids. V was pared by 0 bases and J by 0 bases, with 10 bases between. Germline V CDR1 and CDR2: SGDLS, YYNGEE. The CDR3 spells CASSVGTGSSYEQYF. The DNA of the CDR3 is TGTGCCAGCAGCGTAGGCACAGGGAGCTCCTACGAGCAGTACTTC.

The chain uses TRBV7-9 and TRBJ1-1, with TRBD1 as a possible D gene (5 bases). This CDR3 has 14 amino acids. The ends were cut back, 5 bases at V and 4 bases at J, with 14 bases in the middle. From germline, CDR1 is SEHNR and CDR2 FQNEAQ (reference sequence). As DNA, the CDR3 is TGTGCCAGCAGCGTAGGGACGGGGGGCACTGAAGCTTTCTTT. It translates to CASSVGTGGTEAFF. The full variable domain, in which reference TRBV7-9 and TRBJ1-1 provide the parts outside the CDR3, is DTGVSQNPRHKITKRGQNVTFRCDPISEHNRLYWYRQTLGQGPEFLTYFQNEAQLEKSRLLSDRFSAERPKGSFSTLEIQRTEQGDSAMYLCASSVGTGGTEAFFGQGTRLTVV.

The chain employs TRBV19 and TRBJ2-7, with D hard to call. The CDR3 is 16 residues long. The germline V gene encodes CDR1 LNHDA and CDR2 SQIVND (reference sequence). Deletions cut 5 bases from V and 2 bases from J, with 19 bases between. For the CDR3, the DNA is TGTGCCAGTAGTCTCACAAGAATACTCAATCCCTACGAGCAGTACTTC. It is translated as CASSLTRILNPYEQYF.

CDR3 loop: CASSLEAGGPRNEQFF. The CDR3 coding sequence is TGTGCCAGCAGCTTAGAGGCGGGAGGGCCGAGAAATGAGCAGTTCTTC. The chain joins TRBV11-3 to TRBJ2-1; TRBD2 aligns across 9 bases. V was pared by 0 bases and J by 7 bases, with 7 bases of the junction left unmatched. CDR3 size: 16 residues. CDR1 is SGHNT and CDR2 is YENEEA in the germline V gene.

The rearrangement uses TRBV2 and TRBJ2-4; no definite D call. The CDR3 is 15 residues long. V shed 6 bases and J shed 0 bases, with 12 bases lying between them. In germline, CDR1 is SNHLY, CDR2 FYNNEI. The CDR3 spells CASRRQKLAKNIQYF. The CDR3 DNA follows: TGTGCCAGCAGACGCCAAAAATTAGCCAAAAACATTCAGTACTTC.

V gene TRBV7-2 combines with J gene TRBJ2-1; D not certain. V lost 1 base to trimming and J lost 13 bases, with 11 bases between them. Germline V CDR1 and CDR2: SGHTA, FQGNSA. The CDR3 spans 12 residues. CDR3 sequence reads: CASSLGAYLQFF. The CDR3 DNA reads TGTGCCAGCAGCTTAGGGGCATACCTCCAGTTCTTC.

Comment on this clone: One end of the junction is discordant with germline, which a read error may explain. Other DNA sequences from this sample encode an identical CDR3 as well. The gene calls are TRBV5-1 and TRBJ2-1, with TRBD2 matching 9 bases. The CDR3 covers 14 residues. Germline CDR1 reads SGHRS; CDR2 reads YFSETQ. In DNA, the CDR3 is TGCGCCAGCACGGGCGGGAGGGCCTTCCGGGAGCAATTCTTC. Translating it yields CASTGGRAFREQFF.

The CDR3 is CASSHPLGGGNNEQFF. The CDR3 region has the DNA TGTGCCAGCAGCCATCCTTTGGGGGGAGGGAACAATGAGCAGTTCTTC. The chain uses TRBV4-2 and TRBJ2-1; 7 bases map to TRBD2. The J segment lost 5 bases and the V segment lost 3 bases, leaving 10 bases of the junction unmatched. This CDR3 region has 16 residues. The germline gives CDR1 LGHNA, CDR2 YNFKEQ.

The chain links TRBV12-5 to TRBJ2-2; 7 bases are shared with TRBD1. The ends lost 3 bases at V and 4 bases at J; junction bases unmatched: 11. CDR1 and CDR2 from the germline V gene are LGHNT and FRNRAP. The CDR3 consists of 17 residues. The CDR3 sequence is CASGFQGTAMTTGELFF. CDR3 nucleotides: TGTGCTAGTGGTTTTCAGGGGACAGCTATGACCACCGGGGAGCTGTTTTTT. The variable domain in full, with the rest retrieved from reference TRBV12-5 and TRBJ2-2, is DARVTQTPRHKVTEMGQEVTMRCQPILGHNTVFWYRQTMMQGLELLAYFRNRAPLDDSGMPKDRFSAEMPDATLATLKIQPSEPRDSAVYFCASGFQGTAMTTGELFFGEGSRLTVL.

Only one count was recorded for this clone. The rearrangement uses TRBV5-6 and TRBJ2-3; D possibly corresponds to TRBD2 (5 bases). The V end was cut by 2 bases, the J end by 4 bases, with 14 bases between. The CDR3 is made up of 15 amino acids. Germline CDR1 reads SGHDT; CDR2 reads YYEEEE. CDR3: CASSLSLGSPDTQYF. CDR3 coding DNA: TGTGCCAGCAGCTTATCACTAGGGTCGCCAGATACGCAGTATTTT.

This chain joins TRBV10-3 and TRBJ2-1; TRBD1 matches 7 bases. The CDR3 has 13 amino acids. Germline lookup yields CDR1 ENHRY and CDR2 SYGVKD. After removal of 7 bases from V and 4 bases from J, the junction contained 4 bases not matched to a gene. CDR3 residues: CAIKQDRYNEQFF. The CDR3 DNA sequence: TGTGCCATCAAACAGGACAGGTACAATGAGCAGTTCTTC.

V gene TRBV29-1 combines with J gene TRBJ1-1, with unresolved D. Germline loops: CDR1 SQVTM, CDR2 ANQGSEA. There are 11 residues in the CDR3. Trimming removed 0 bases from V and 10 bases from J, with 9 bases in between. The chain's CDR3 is CSVEDIEGAFF. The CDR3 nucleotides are TGCAGCGTTGAAGATATAGAGGGAGCTTTCTTT.

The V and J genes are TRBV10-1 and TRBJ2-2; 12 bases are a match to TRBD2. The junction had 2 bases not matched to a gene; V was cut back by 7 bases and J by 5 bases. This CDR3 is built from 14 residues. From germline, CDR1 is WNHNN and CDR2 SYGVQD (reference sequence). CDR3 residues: CASMTSGSTGELFF. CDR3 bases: TGCGCCAGCATGACTAGCGGGAGTACCGGGGAGCTGTTTTTT.

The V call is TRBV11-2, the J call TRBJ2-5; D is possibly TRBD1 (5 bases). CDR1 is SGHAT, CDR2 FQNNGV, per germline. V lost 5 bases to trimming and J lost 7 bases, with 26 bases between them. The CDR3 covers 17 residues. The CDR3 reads CASSTIKGSTGQGTQYF. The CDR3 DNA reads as TGTGCCAGCAGCACAATAAAGGGGTCCACAGGCCAGGGGACCCAGTACTTC.

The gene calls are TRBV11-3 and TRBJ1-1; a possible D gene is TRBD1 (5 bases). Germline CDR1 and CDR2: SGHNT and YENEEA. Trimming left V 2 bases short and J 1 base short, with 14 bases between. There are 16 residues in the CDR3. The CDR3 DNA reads TGTGCCAGCAGCTTAAATGGGACGGACGAGAACACTGAAGCTTTCTTT. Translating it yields CASSLNGTDENTEAFF.

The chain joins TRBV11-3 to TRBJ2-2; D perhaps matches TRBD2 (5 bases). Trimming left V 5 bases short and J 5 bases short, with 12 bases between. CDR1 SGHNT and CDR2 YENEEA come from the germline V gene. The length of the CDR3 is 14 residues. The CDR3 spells CASSPTGRTGELFF. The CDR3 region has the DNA TGTGCCAGCAGCCCGACGGGAAGGACCGGGGAGCTGTTTTTT.

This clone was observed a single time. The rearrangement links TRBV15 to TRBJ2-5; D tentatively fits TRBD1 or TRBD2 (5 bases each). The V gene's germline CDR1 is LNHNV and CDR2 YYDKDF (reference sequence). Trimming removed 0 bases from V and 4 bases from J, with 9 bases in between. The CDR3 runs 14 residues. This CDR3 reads CATSRDVGVETQYF. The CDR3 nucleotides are TGTGCCACCAGCAGAGATGTGGGGGTAGAGACCCAGTACTTC.

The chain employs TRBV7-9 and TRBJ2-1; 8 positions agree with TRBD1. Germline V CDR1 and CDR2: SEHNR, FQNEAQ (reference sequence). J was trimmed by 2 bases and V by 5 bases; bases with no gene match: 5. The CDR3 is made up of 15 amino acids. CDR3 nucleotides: TGTGCCAGCAGCCCAGGGGGCGCGGCCTACAATGAGCAGTTCTTC. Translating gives CASSPGGAAYNEQFF.

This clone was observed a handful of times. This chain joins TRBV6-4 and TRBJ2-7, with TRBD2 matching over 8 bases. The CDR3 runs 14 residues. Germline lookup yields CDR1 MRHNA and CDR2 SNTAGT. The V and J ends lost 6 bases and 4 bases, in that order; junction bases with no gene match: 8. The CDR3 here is CASRTAGEIYEQYF. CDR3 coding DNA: TGTGCCAGCAGGACAGCGGGAGAGATTTACGAGCAGTACTTC.

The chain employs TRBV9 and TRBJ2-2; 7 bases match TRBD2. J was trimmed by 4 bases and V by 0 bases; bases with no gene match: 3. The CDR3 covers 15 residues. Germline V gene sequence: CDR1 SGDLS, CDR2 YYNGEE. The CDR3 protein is CASSVGASGTGELFF. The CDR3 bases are TGTGCCAGCAGCGTAGGGGCTAGCGGCACCGGGGAGCTGTTTTTT.

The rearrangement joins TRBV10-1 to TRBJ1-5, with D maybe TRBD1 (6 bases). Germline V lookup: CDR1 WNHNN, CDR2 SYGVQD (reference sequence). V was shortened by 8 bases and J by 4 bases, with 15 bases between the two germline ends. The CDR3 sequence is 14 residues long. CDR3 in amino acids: CASDEDRKNQPQHF. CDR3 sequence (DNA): TGCGCCAGCGATGAGGACAGAAAGAATCAGCCCCAGCATTTT.

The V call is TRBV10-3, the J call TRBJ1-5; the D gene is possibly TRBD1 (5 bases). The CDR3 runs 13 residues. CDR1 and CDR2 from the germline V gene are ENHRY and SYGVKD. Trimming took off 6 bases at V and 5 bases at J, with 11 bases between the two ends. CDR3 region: CAISRDRHQPQHF. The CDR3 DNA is TGTGCCATCAGCCGGGACCGACATCAGCCCCAGCATTTT.